A selection of T cell receptor beta chains follows, all from one sample in a study of blood T cell repertoires in COVID-19. The protocol was immunoSEQ multiplex PCR, while the TCRdb copy is restricted to in-frame clones and leaves out a portion. The sample has about 29,000 clones; around 77% are singletons. The specimen sequenced was peripheral blood. The receptor set was obtained from a woman between 65 and 79 years old with active or convalescent COVID-19. CDR3s include the opening cysteine and the closing phenylalanine or tryptophan. D genes are given only for firm matches. Rows may omit the clone size; those that give it use once, few, many or a size class.

size,V,J,D,CDR3,DNA
-,TRBV4-2,TRBJ1-4,TRBD1,CASSRSGTGINEKLFF,TGTGCCAGCAGCCGATCCGGGACAGGGATTAATGAAAAACTGTTTTTT
-,TRBV6-5,TRBJ2-5,TRBD1,CASDWDRGGKETQYF,TGTGCCAGCGACTGGGACAGGGGGGGGAAAGAGACCCAGTACTTC
-,TRBV2,TRBJ1-2,TRBD1,CASSLEDRGGYTF,TGTGCCAGCAGCCTGGAGGACAGGGGAGGCTACACCTTC
-,TRBV7-9,TRBJ1-6,-,CASSVQGQWGVGISPLHF,TGTGCCAGCAGCGTCCAGGGCCAGTGGGGGGTCGGGATTTCACCCCTCCACTTT
-,TRBV4-3,TRBJ1-4,-,CASSQEVLRTNEKLFF,TGCGCCAGCAGCCAAGAGGTCCTACGGACTAATGAAAAACTGTTTTTT
-,TRBV28,TRBJ1-6,TRBD1,CASSLYGQGAQSPLHF,TGTGCCAGCAGCCTATACGGACAGGGGGCGCAGTCACCCCTCCACTTT
-,TRBV19,TRBJ1-5,-,CASSIKATGSNQPQHF,TGTGCCAGTAGTATAAAAGCCACAGGTAGCAATCAGCCCCAGCATTTT
-,TRBV4-1,TRBJ1-1,TRBD1,CASMGQGGRAFF,TGCGCCAGCATGGGACAGGGAGGAAGAGCTTTCTTT
-,TRBV19,TRBJ2-3,-,CASSTRRGDTQYF,TGTGCCAGTAGCACCCGACGGGGGGATACGCAGTATTTT
-,TRBV28,TRBJ1-6,TRBD1,CASSPAGQGYNSPLHF,TGTGCCAGCAGCCCCGCGGGACAGGGGTATAATTCACCCCTCCACTTT
-,TRBV29-1,TRBJ1-1,-,CSGVTRTEAFF,TGCAGCGGTGTTACCAGGACTGAAGCTTTCTTT
-,TRBV4-3,TRBJ1-5,-,CASSQEAEYSNQPQHF,TGCGCCAGCAGCCAAGAGGCAGAATATAGCAATCAGCCCCAGCATTTT
-,TRBV28,TRBJ1-3,TRBD1,CASRSGDSPSIGGNTIYF,TGTGCCAGCAGGTCCGGGGACAGCCCTTCCATAGGAGGAAACACCATATATTTT
-,TRBV9,TRBJ2-1,-,CASSVGRLQGSLNEQFF,TGTGCCAGCAGCGTAGGGAGGTTACAGGGTAGCCTCAATGAGCAGTTCTTC
few,TRBV29-1,TRBJ1-1,TRBD1,CSATTGGNTEAFF,TGCAGCGCGACGACAGGGGGGAACACTGAAGCTTTCTTT
-,TRBV28,TRBJ2-7,TRBD2,CASIRSGETYEQYF,TGTGCCAGCATCCGTAGCGGGGAAACCTACGAGCAGTACTTC
-,TRBV5-1,TRBJ1-1,TRBD1,CASSARQGADTEAFF,TGCGCCAGCAGCGCTAGACAGGGGGCGGACACTGAAGCTTTCTTT
few,TRBV28,TRBJ2-4,-,CASSREQTIQYF,TGTGCCAGCAGTCGGGAACAAACCATTCAGTACTTC
-,TRBV7-9,TRBJ2-2,TRBD2,CASSSSGLAVGTGELFF,TGTGCCAGCAGCTCATCTGGACTAGCGGTCGGTACCGGGGAGCTGTTTTTT
-,TRBV1,TRBJ2-5,-,CTSGREGLLETQYF,TGCACCAGTGGGCGGGAGGGCCTGTTGGAGACCCAGTACTTC
few,TRBV2,TRBJ2-7,-,CASSLRWGAEQYF,TGTGCCAGCAGCCTAAGGTGGGGCGCCGAGCAGTACTTC
few,TRBV12-3/TRBV12-4,TRBJ1-1,-,CASSFERDTEAFF,TGTGCCAGCAGTTTCGAGAGGGACACTGAAGCTTTCTTT
-,TRBV2,TRBJ1-5,-,CASSEARGQPQHF,TGTGCCAGCAGTGAAGCGCGGGGTCAGCCCCAGCATTTT
-,TRBV5-1,TRBJ2-2,TRBD2,CASSAALTSGGYGGELFF,TGCGCCAGCAGCGCGGCCCTGACTAGCGGGGGGTACGGCGGGGAGCTGTTTTTT
-,TRBV7-2,TRBJ2-3,TRBD1,CASSLRMGQGSDTQYF,TGTGCCAGCAGCTTGCGTATGGGACAGGGCTCAGATACGCAGTATTTT